The rows below give T cell receptor beta chains drawn from one sample of a study of cytomegalovirus exposure and HLA in healthy donors. The assay was immunoSEQ multiplex PCR, and TCRdb's table has in-frame clones only and misses some. The repertoire holds 100,000 to 150,000 clones, roughly 78% seen once, with 11% in the top ten. Sample: PBMCs. These receptor sequences come from a man aged 25-45 years in good health and CMV-seropositive. Both conserved end residues are part of each CDR3. The D gene is left open where the match is weak. Clone sizes are given selectively: once, few, many, or a class where the clone is expanded.

d_call,clone_size,v_call,j_call,cdr3_aa,cdr3_nt
NA,NA,TRBV30,TRBJ1-1,CAWIRQGTGTEAFF,TGTGCCTGGATCAGGCAGGGTACGGGCACTGAAGCTTTCTTT
TRBD2,NA,TRBV7-2,TRBJ2-7,CASSLGWSGSVNEQYF,TGTGCCAGCAGCTTGGGCTGGAGCGGGAGTGTCAACGAGCAGTACTTC
TRBD2,few,TRBV7-2,TRBJ2-2,CASSLNSGRGTGELFF,TGTGCCAGCAGCTTGAATAGCGGGAGGGGTACCGGGGAGCTGTTTTTT
TRBD2,NA,TRBV7-7,TRBJ2-2,CASTGLVNTGELFF,TGTGCCAGCACCGGACTAGTTAACACCGGGGAGCTGTTTTTT
TRBD2,NA,TRBV15,TRBJ2-1,CATSRAGTSGKNEQFF,TGTGCCACCAGCAGAGCCGGGACTAGCGGGAAGAATGAGCAGTTCTTC
TRBD1,NA,TRBV25-1,TRBJ1-1,CASSEFRTGVIGAFF,TGTGCCAGCAGTGAATTTAGGACAGGGGTTATTGGAGCTTTCTTT
NA,few,TRBV2,TRBJ2-3,CATYSGLGTDTQYF,TGTGCCACCTATAGCGGATTGGGCACAGATACGCAGTATTTT
TRBD1,few,TRBV27,TRBJ2-7,CASSPRDSNYEQYF,TGTGCCAGCAGTCCCCGGGACAGCAATTACGAGCAGTACTTC
NA,once,TRBV6-5,TRBJ2-7,CASSYSTFQGEQYF,TGTGCCAGCAGTTACTCGACTTTCCAGGGGGAGCAGTACTTC
TRBD1,NA,TRBV5-1,TRBJ2-7,CASSLEGQEIYEQYF,TGCGCCAGCAGCTTGGAGGGACAGGAGATTTACGAGCAGTACTTC
TRBD2,NA,TRBV5-1,TRBJ2-1,CASSLVGGWFF,TGCGCCAGCAGCTTGGTGGGAGGGTGGTTCTTC
NA,NA,TRBV7-2,TRBJ1-5,CASSSRTGQPQHF,TGTGCCAGCAGTTCTAGAACAGGGCAGCCCCAGCATTTT
NA,NA,TRBV5-6,TRBJ1-3,CASHIRGTLSGNTIYF,TGTGCCAGCCACATACGGGGGACGCTCTCTGGAAACACCATATATTTT
NA,few,TRBV11-2,TRBJ2-2,CASSLNPNTGELFF,TGTGCCAGCAGCCTAAACCCCAACACCGGGGAGCTGTTTTTT
NA,NA,TRBV27,TRBJ1-1,CASSLSWGRRATEAFF,TGTGCCAGCAGTTTATCGTGGGGGCGCAGGGCCACTGAAGCTTTCTTT
NA,NA,TRBV6-5,TRBJ2-1,CASSRPNRGYNEQFF,TGTGCCAGCAGTAGACCTAACCGGGGCTACAATGAGCAGTTCTTC
TRBD2,NA,TRBV11-2,TRBJ2-3,CASSWGGPTDTQYF,TGTGCCAGCAGCTGGGGAGGGCCTACAGATACGCAGTATTTT
NA,NA,TRBV15,TRBJ1-5,CATTSEGATRRDQPQHF,TGTGCCACCACCAGTGAAGGTGCGACTCGGAGAGATCAGCCCCAGCATTTT
TRBD2,once,TRBV28,TRBJ2-3,CASSFSAGGPRTDTQYF,TGTGCCAGCAGTTTTTCGGCGGGAGGACCTCGCACAGATACGCAGTATTTT